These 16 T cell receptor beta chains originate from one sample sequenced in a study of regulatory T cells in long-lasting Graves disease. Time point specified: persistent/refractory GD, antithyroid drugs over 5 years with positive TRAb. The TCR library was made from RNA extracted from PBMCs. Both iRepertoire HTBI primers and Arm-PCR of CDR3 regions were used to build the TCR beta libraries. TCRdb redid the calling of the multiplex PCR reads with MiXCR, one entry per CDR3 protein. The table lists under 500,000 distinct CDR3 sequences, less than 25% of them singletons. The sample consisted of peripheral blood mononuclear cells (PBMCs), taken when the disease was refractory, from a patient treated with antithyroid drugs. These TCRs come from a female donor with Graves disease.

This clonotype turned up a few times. Here the CDR3 reads CATSRSGQNNQPQHF. The CDR3 nucleotides read TGTGCCACCAGCAGATCCGGACAGAACAATCAGCCCCAGCATTTT. The chain links TRBV15 to TRBJ1-5; a possible D gene is TRBD1 (6 bases). V was pared by 2 bases and J by 3 bases, with 11 bases between. CDR1 is LNHNV, CDR2 YYDKDF, per germline (reference sequence). There are 15 residues in the CDR3.

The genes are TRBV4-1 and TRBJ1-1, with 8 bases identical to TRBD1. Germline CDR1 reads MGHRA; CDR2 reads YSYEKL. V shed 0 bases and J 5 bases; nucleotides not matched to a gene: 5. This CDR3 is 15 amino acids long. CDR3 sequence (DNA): TGCGCCAGCAGCCAAGACCGGGACAGGATAACTGAAGCTTTCTTT. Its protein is CASSQDRDRITEAFF.

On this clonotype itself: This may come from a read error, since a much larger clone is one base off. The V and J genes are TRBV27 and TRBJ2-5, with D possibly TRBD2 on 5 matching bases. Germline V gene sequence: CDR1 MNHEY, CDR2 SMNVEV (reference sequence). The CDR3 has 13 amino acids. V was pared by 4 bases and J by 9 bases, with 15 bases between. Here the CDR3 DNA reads TGTGCCAGCAGTTCCCCCGCGGTGGAGGCCCAGTACTTC. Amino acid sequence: CASSSPAVEAQYF.

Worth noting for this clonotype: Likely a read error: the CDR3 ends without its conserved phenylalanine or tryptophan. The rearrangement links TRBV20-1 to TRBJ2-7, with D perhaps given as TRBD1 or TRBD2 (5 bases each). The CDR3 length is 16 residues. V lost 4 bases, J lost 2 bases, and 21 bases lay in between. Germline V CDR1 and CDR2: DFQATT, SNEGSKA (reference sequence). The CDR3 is CSAIEAIRDRTYEQYL. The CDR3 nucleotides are TGCAGTGCTATTGAGGCTATCCGGGACCGTACCTACGAGCAGTACCTC.

The CDR3 bases are TGTGCCAGCAGTTTACGGACAGGGGTACACGAGCAGTACTTC. Protein: CASSLRTGVHEQYF. The rearrangement uses TRBV27 and TRBJ2-7; 9 bases line up with TRBD1. The V gene end was trimmed by 2 bases and the J gene end by 5 bases; junction bases not matched to a gene: 4. CDR3 length: 14 residues. Germline V gene sequence: CDR1 MNHEY, CDR2 SMNVEV (reference sequence).

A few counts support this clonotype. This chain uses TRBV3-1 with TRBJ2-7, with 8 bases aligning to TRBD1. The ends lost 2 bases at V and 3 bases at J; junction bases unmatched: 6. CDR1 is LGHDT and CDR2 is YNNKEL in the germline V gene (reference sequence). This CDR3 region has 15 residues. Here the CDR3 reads CASSQPTGGNYEQYF. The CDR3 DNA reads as TGTGCCAGCAGCCAACCTACAGGGGGGAACTACGAGCAGTACTTC.

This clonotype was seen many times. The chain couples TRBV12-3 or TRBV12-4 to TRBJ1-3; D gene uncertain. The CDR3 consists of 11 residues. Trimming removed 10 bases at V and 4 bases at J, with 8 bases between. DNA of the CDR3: TGTGCCAACTTTGGGGGAAACACCATATATTTT. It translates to CANFGGNTIYF.

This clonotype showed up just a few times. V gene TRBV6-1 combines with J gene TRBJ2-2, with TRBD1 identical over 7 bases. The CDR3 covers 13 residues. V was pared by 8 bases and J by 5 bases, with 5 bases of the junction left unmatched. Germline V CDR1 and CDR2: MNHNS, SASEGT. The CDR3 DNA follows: TGTGCCAGCGACGACAGGGTTACCGGGGAGCTGTTTTTT. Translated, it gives CASDDRVTGELFF.

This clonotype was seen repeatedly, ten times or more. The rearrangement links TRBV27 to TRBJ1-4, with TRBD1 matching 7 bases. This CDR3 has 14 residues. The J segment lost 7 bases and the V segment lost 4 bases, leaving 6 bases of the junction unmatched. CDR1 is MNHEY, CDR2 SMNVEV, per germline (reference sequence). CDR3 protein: CASSYTGVSEKLFF. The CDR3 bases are TGTGCCAGCAGTTACACAGGGGTTAGTGAAAAACTGTTTTTT. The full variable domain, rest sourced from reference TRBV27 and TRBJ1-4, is EAQVTQNPRYLITVTGKKLTVTCSQNMNHEYMSWYRQDPGLGLRQIYYSMNVEVTDKGDVPEGYKVSRKEKRNFPLILESPSPNQTSLYFCASSYTGVSEKLFFGSGTQLSVL.

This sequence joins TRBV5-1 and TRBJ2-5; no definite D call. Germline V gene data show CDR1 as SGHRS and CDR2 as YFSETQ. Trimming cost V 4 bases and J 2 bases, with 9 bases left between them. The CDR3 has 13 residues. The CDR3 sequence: CASSTGPQETQYF. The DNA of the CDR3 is TGCGCCAGCAGCACCGGGCCGCAAGAGACCCAGTACTTC.

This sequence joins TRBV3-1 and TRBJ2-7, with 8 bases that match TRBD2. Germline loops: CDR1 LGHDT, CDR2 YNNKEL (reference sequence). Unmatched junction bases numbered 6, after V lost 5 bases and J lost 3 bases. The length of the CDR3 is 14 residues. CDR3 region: CASSKAGVGYEQYF. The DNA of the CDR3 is TGTGCCAGCAGCAAAGCGGGAGTAGGCTACGAGCAGTACTTC.

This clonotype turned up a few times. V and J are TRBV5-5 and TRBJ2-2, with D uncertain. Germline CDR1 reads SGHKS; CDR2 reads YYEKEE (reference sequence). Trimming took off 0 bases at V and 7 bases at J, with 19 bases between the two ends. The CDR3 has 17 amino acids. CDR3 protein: CASSLERVAVPHGELFF. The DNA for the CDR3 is TGTGCCAGCAGCTTGGAAAGGGTCGCGGTCCCTCACGGGGAGCTGTTTTTT.

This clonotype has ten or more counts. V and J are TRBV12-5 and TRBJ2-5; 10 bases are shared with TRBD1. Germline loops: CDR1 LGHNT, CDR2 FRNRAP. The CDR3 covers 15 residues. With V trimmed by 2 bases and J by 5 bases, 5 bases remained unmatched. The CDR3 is CASGLRTGGVETQYF. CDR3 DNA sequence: TGTGCTAGTGGTTTGAGGACAGGGGGGGTCGAGACCCAGTACTTC.

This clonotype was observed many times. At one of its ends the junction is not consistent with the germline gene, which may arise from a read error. For the CDR3, the DNA is TGTGCCAGCAGCTTAGGGGGGGGACCCAAAAGCATTCAGTACTTC. Amino acid sequence: CASSLGGGPKSIQYF. The chain joins TRBV7-8 to TRBJ2-4; 7 positions agree with TRBD2. CDR3 size: 15 residues. Germline CDR1 is SGHVS and CDR2 is FQNEAQ.

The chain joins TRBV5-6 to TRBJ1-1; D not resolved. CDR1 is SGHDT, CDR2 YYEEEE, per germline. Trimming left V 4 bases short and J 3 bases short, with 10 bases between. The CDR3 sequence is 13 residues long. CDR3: CASSGVGYTEAFF. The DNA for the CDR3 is TGTGCCAGCAGCGGGGTGGGGTACACTGAAGCTTTCTTT.

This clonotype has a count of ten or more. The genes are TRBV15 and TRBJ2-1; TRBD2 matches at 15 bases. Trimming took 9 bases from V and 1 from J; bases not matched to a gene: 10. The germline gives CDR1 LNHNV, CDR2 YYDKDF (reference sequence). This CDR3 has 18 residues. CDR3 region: CATTPGLAGGWSYNEQFF. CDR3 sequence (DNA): TGTGCCACAACCCCGGGACTAGCGGGAGGTTGGTCCTACAATGAGCAGTTCTTC.